This TCR beta chain emerged from a study of blood T cell repertoires in COVID-19. Study information: The samples span acute and convalescent COVID-19 from the United States, Italy and Spain. The cDNA or gDNA used as material had been derived from T cells, B-cell-depleted T cells, or PBMCs.

The method was immunoSEQ multiplex PCR; TCRdb's version includes in-frame clones alone and lacks a portion of them. The sample carries over 100,000 clones, 80% recorded once. The CDR3 totals 14 residues. Looked up from germline, CDR1 is LNHDA and CDR2 is SQIVND (reference sequence). V was pared by 10 bases and J by 2 bases, with 8 bases of the junction left unmatched. The specimen sequenced was peripheral blood. The sequence was collected from a man aged 60 to 75 with active or convalescent COVID-19. The chain uses TRBV19 and TRBJ2-3, with 8 bases that match TRBD1. DNA of the CDR3: TGTGCCACCCGCGCCAGGGGGCTCACAGATACGCAGTATTTT. It specifies CATRARGLTDTQYF.